These 26 T cell receptor beta chains were sequenced from one sample in a study of T-cell memory formation after mild COVID-19. TCRdb processed the 5' RACE reads anew with MiXCR; each CDR3 protein has one entry. The sample yields approximately 340,000 distinct CDR3 sequences, 10% to 15% seen once. Sample: PBMCs or a T cell subset sorted from them (not recorded which). These receptors came from a man aged 18 to 30 who had mild COVID-19 (a few samples of this study predate the infection). Cell type and time point are not known.

This chain joins TRBV18 and TRBJ2-3, with D uncertain. V was clipped by 2 bases and J by 2 bases, with 20 bases between them. CDR1 and CDR2 from the germline V gene are KGHSH and LQKENI. The CDR3 contains 18 residues. In DNA, the CDR3 is TGTGCCAGCTCACCAATACAGTCCACCCGAATCGACACAGATACGCAGTATTTT. This sequence encodes CASSPIQSTRIDTDTQYF.

The chain employs TRBV4-1 and TRBJ2-5; tentative D call: TRBD2 (6 bases). Germline CDR1 MGHRA, CDR2 YSYEKL. The CDR3 has 14 amino acids. V gave up 0 bases and J gave up 3 bases, with 8 bases separating them. The CDR3: CASSQDRGKETQYF. The CDR3 DNA reads TGCGCCAGCAGCCAAGACCGCGGGAAAGAGACCCAGTACTTC.

In this sample, this clonotype turned up a few times. CDR3 amino acids: CASSEFRAEETQYF. The CDR3 coding sequence is TGTGCCAGCAGTGAATTTCGGGCAGAAGAGACCCAGTACTTC. This chain connects TRBV25-1 to TRBJ2-5, with no clear D. This CDR3 is 14 amino acids long. CDR1 is MGHDK and CDR2 is SYGVNS in the germline V gene. V gave up 1 base and J gave up 3 bases, with 9 bases separating them. Using reference TRBV25-1 and TRBJ2-5 for the parts outside the CDR3, the full variable domain is EADIYQTPRYLVIGTGKKITLECSQTMGHDKMYWYQQDPGMELHLIHYSYGVNSTEKGDLSSESTVSRIRTEHFPLTLESARPSHTSQYLCASSEFRAEETQYFGPGTRLLVL.

There are a few counts of this clonotype. The gene calls are TRBV28 and TRBJ1-1; D perhaps matches TRBD1 (5 bases). V was shortened by 4 bases and J by 11 bases, with 8 bases between the two germline ends. This CDR3 region has 10 residues. Germline V gene lookup returns CDR1 MDHEN and CDR2 SYDVKM. For the CDR3, the DNA is TGTGCCAGCAGTTCAGGGATCGCTTTCTTT. Translated, it gives CASSSGIAFF. The full variable domain, rest sourced from reference TRBV28 and TRBJ1-1, is DVKVTQSSRYLVKRTGEKVFLECVQDMDHENMFWYRQDPGLGLRLIYFSYDVKMKEKGDIPEGYSVSREKKERFSLILESASTNQTSMYLCASSSGIAFFGQGTRLTVV.

The rearrangement links TRBV4-1 to TRBJ2-3; 14 nucleotides align to TRBD2. The CDR3 is 16 amino acids. The V and J ends lost 4 bases and 6 bases, in that order; junction bases with no gene match: 6. CDR1 and CDR2 (germline): MGHRA, YSYEKL. The CDR3 region is CASSPRTSGGQDTQYF. CDR3 sequence (DNA): TGCGCCAGCAGCCCCAGGACTAGCGGGGGGCAGGATACGCAGTATTTT.

The chain recombines TRBV20-1 with TRBJ1-1, with D maybe TRBD1 (5 bases). CDR3 length: 15 amino acids. CDR1 and CDR2 from the germline V gene are DFQATT and SNEGSKA (reference sequence). The ends were cut back, 1 base at V and 10 bases at J, with 22 bases in the middle. In DNA, the CDR3 is TGCAGTGCTAGAGCCGAACTCCGGAGGGGTAAGGGAGCTTTCTTT. Amino acids: CSARAELRRGKGAFF.

The V call is TRBV5-1, the J call TRBJ2-2; D not certain. Deletions cut 4 bases from V and 2 bases from J, with 12 bases between. The CDR3 is 15 residues long. Germline loops: CDR1 SGHRS, CDR2 YFSETQ. The CDR3 sequence: CASSPEISNTGELFF. CDR3 nucleotides: TGCGCCAGCAGCCCGGAAATCTCAAACACCGGGGAGCTGTTTTTT.

The CDR3 sequence: CASGRHKGNSPLHF. The CDR3 coding sequence is TGTGCCAGCGGTAGACACAAGGGAAATTCACCCCTCCACTTT. V and J are TRBV6-2 or TRBV6-3 and TRBJ1-6; no clear D. The germline gives CDR1 MNHEY, CDR2 SVGEGT. The length of the CDR3 is 14 residues. Trimming left V 8 bases short and J 7 bases short, with 15 bases between.

A few counts support this clonotype. The chain has TRBV27 and TRBJ2-3; no reliable D call. Germline-derived CDR1 and CDR2 are MNHEY and SMNVEV (reference sequence). Trimming removed 5 bases at V and 10 bases at J, with 7 bases between. CDR3 length equals 10 residues. The CDR3 bases are TGTGCCAGCAGTAGAGGTGCGCAGTATTTT. Protein sequence: CASSRGAQYF.

This clonotype was counted only a few times. This chain links TRBV9 with TRBJ2-5, with 7 bases that match TRBD2. The V gene's germline CDR1 is SGDLS and CDR2 YYNGEE. V was clipped by 6 bases and J by 2 bases; unmatched bases: 10. The length of the CDR3 is 15 residues. The CDR3 nucleotides read TGTGCCAGCACCTCTCAACCCGGGGGGCAAGAGACCCAGTACTTC. This codes for CASTSQPGGQETQYF.

V and J are TRBV11-2 and TRBJ1-1; tentative D call: TRBD1 (6 bases). CDR3 length equals 17 residues. CDR1 SGHAT and CDR2 FQNNGV come from the germline V gene. The V end lost 5 bases, the J end lost 3 bases, and 22 bases lay between the germline ends. The CDR3 coding sequence is TGTGCCAGCAGCCTCGTGCGGGGGGCGATTGTGTACACTGAAGCTTTCTTT. It translates to CASSLVRGAIVYTEAFF.

This sequence joins TRBV7-2 and TRBJ2-3; 8 bases are shared with TRBD2. Trimming took 3 bases from V and 5 from J; bases not matched to a gene: 7. The length of the CDR3 is 15 residues. Germline lookup yields CDR1 SGHTA and CDR2 FQGNSA. CDR3 nucleotide sequence: TGTGCCAGCAGCTTTTCTGGACTAGCAGGAGATACGCAGTATTTT. As protein: CASSFSGLAGDTQYF.

In its sample, this clonotype was seen once. The chain is built from TRBV7-8 and TRBJ2-3; D is unresolved. Looked up from germline, CDR1 is SGHVS and CDR2 is FQNEAQ. CDR3 size: 15 residues. V lost 4 bases to trimming and J lost 0 bases, with 11 bases between them. The DNA of the CDR3 is TGTGCCAGCAGCTATACAGAGTCCAGCACAGATACGCAGTATTTT. Its protein product is CASSYTESSTDTQYF.

A few counts support this clonotype. V is TRBV6-4 and J is TRBJ1-2; TRBD1 might be the D (5 bases). Germline CDR1 is MRHNA and CDR2 is SNTAGT. The CDR3 sequence is 14 residues long. V was clipped by 0 bases and J by 8 bases, with 13 bases between them. The CDR3: CASSDSWQGGGYTF. CDR3 sequence (DNA): TGTGCCAGCAGTGACTCGTGGCAGGGAGGAGGCTACACCTTC.

This clonotype was counted between two and nine times. The V and J genes are TRBV7-3 and TRBJ2-4; D is possibly TRBD2 (6 bases). Germline V CDR1 and CDR2: SGHTA, FQGTGA. This CDR3 is built from 12 residues. Trimming left V 5 bases short and J 10 bases short, with 12 bases between. The CDR3 here is CASSNSGTIQYF. The CDR3 DNA sequence: TGTGCCAGCAGCAATAGCGGAACAATTCAGTACTTC.

The sample holds a few counts of this clonotype. The chain joins TRBV7-3 to TRBJ2-2; 11 positions agree with TRBD2. V lost 5 bases and J lost 3; bases outside the gene matches: 2. Looked up from germline, CDR1 is SGHTA and CDR2 is FQGTGA. The CDR3 runs 15 residues. In DNA form, the CDR3 reads TGTGCCAGCAGCCCTAGCGGGGGGTACACCGGGGAGCTGTTTTTT. Amino acid sequence: CASSPSGGYTGELFF.

This clonotype was picked up a small number of times. The rearrangement links TRBV18 to TRBJ1-1; no clear D gene. Germline V gene lookup returns CDR1 KGHSH and CDR2 LQKENI. Between the trimmed V and J ends, which lost 1 base and 0 bases, there was a span of 15 bases. This CDR3 has 17 residues. The CDR3 loop is CASSPLEVTGMNTEAFF. The CDR3 nucleotides are TGTGCCAGCTCACCACTCGAAGTGACGGGCATGAACACTGAAGCTTTCTTT.

This clonotype was counted between two and nine times. The rearrangement uses TRBV9 and TRBJ2-7; D is perhaps TRBD1 or TRBD2 (5 bases each). CDR1 is SGDLS, CDR2 YYNGEE, per germline. CDR3 size: 15 residues. The V end lost 2 bases, the J end lost 7 bases, and 19 bases lay between the germline ends. CDR3 loop: CASSVGAAGDWEQYF. DNA of the CDR3: TGTGCCAGCAGCGTTGGGGCAGCCGGGGATTGGGAGCAGTACTTC.

The V call is TRBV20-1, the J call TRBJ2-3; no definite D call. This CDR3 is built from 10 residues. V gave up 4 bases and J gave up 4 bases, with 3 bases separating them. Germline CDR1 reads DFQATT; CDR2 reads SNEGSKA (reference sequence). The CDR3 DNA follows: TGCAGTGCTAAGGCAGATACGCAGTATTTT. It specifies CSAKADTQYF.

This clonotype was observed many times. This chain joins TRBV5-1 and TRBJ2-5, with D tentatively TRBD1 or TRBD2 (5 bases each). The germline gives CDR1 SGHRS, CDR2 YFSETQ. Trimming removed 0 bases at V and 1 base at J, with 7 bases between. The CDR3 spans 14 residues. The CDR3 DNA follows: TGCGCCAGCAGCTTGGAGGGGAGCCAAGAGACCCAGTACTTC. This encodes CASSLEGSQETQYF.

This clonotype was counted a few times. The chain joins TRBV20-1 to TRBJ2-5, with 9 positions matching TRBD1. The CDR3 is made up of 14 amino acids. CDR1 DFQATT and CDR2 SNEGSKA come from the germline V gene (reference sequence). V trimming: 4 bases; J trimming: 3 bases; junction bases outside the gene matches: 6. This chain's CDR3 is CSATQTGGEETQYF. CDR3 DNA sequence: TGCAGTGCTACCCAGACAGGGGGGGAAGAGACCCAGTACTTC.

This clonotype was counted between two and nine times. The chain carries TRBV5-1 and TRBJ2-1; D may be TRBD1 or TRBD2 (6 bases each). Germline values: CDR1 SGHRS, CDR2 YFSETQ. V dropped 4 bases and J dropped 0 bases, with 14 bases sitting between them. This CDR3 comprises 16 residues. The CDR3 protein is CASSRSGDNSYNEQFF. CDR3 DNA: TGCGCCAGCAGCCGGTCGGGGGACAACTCCTACAATGAGCAGTTCTTC.

This chain joins TRBV7-3 and TRBJ2-5; D gene unclear. V lost 1 base and J 2 bases, leaving 5 bases between the germline ends. The V gene's germline CDR1 is SGHTA and CDR2 FQGTGA. CDR3 length equals 13 residues. CDR3 DNA: TGTGCCAGCAGCTTAAGCTTTCAAGAGACCCAGTACTTC. It is translated as CASSLSFQETQYF. The variable domain in full, with the rest retrieved from reference TRBV7-3 and TRBJ2-5, is GAGVSQTPSNKVTEKGKYVELRCDPISGHTALYWYRQSLGQGPEFLIYFQGTGAADDSGLPNDRFFAVRPEGSVSTLKIQRTERGDSAVYLCASSLSFQETQYFGPGTRLLVL.

This clonotype was observed a handful of times. The V gene is TRBV5-1, the J gene TRBJ2-1; 7 bases map to TRBD1. The CDR3 covers 16 residues. In germline, CDR1 is SGHRS, CDR2 YFSETQ. V lost 5 bases to trimming and J lost 0 bases; unmatched junction nucleotides: 8. This CDR3 is CASSYRGTSSYNEQFF. The DNA of the CDR3 is TGCGCCAGCAGTTACAGGGGAACCAGCTCCTACAATGAGCAGTTCTTC.

This clonotype was observed a few times. The rearrangement uses TRBV6-6 and TRBJ1-5, with 8 bases aligning to TRBD1. The germline V gene has CDR1 MNHNY and CDR2 SVGAGI (reference sequence). The CDR3 spans 15 residues. The V gene end was trimmed by 1 base and the J gene end by 3 bases; junction bases not matched to a gene: 2. CDR3 DNA: TGTGCCAGCAGTTACTGGACAGGGATCAATCAGCCCCAGCATTTT. Amino acids: CASSYWTGINQPQHF.

V is TRBV29-1 and J is TRBJ2-1; 9 bases match TRBD2. From germline, CDR1 is SQVTM and CDR2 ANQGSEA. V lost 7 bases to trimming and J lost 4 bases; unmatched junction nucleotides: 8. The CDR3 has 14 amino acids. The CDR3 sequence: CSAPTSGVYNEQFF. The CDR3 coding sequence is TGCAGCGCTCCGACTAGCGGAGTGTACAATGAGCAGTTCTTC.